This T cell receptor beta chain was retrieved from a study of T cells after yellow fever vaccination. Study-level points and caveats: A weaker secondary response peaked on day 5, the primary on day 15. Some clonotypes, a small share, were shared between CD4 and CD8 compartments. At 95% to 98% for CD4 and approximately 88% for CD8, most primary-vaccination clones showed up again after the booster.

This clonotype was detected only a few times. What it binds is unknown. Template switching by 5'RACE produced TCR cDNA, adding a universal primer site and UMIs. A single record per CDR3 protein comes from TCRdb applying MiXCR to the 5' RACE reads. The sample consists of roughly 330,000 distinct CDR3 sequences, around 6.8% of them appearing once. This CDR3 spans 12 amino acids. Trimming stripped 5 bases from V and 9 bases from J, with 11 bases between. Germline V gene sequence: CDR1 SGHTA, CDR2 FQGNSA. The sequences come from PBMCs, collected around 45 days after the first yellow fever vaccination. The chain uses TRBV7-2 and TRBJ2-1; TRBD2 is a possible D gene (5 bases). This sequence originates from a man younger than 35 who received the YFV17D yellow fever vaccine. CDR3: CASSVAGVEQFF. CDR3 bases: TGTGCCAGCAGCGTCGCCGGGGTTGAGCAGTTCTTC. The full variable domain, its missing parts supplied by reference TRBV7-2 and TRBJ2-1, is GAGVSQSPSNKVTEKGKDVELRCDPISGHTALYWYRQSLGQGLEFLIYFQGNSAPDKSGLPSDRFSAERTGGSVSTLTIQRTQQEDSAVYLCASSVAGVEQFFGPGTRLTVL.